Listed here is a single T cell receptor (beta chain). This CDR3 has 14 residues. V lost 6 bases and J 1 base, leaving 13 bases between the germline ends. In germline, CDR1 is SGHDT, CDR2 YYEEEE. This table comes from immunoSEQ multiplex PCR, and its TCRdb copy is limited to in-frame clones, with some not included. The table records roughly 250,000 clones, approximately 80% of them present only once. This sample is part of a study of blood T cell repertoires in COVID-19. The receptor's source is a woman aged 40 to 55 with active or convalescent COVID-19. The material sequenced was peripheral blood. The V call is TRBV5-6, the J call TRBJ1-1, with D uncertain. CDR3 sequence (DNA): TGTGCCAGCACCCTGGTTGGCGGGAACACTGAAGCTTTCTTT. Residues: CASTLVGGNTEAFF. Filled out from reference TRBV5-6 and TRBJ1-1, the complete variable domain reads DAGVTQSPTHLIKTRGQQVTLRCSPKSGHDTVSWYQQALGQGPQFIFQYYEEEERQRGNFPDRFSGHQFPNYSSELNVNALLLGDSALYLCASTLVGGNTEAFFGQGTRLTVV.